The 12 T cell receptor beta chains below come from one sample, sequenced in a study of blood T cell repertoires in COVID-19 (TCRdb year 2020). Libraries were made using the immunoSEQ multiplex PCR assay. Drawn from immuneACCESS, this table holds only the in-frame rearrangements with V and J called that TCRdb kept. Clones are partly lost; checked studies trace under half to an unresolved V gene and leave the rest unexplained. The sample data list approximately 160,000 clones, and roughly 87% of these were observed just once. The top ten constitute more than 6.5% of the sample. Sequencing was carried out using PBMCs or T cells enriched from blood (not recorded which). These TCRs come from a woman aged 50 to 60 who had recovered from COVID-19.

This rearrangement joins TRBV9 to TRBJ2-2, with 7 bases matching TRBD2. Germline assignment: CDR1 SGDLS and CDR2 YYNGEE. V lost 5 bases and J lost 3; bases outside the gene matches: 7. CDR3 size: 15 residues. Here the CDR3 DNA reads TGTGCCAGCAGACAGCGGGGTGGGGACACCGGGGAGCTGTTTTTT. Its protein is CASRQRGGDTGELFF.

The chain is built from TRBV5-1 and TRBJ1-3; the D gene is possibly TRBD1 (5 bases). Trimming stripped 1 base from V and 1 base from J, with 12 bases between. Germline CDR1 and CDR2: SGHRS and YFSETQ. The CDR3 loop spans 16 amino acids. The CDR3 is CASSLKSGGSGNTIYF. CDR3 bases: TGCGCCAGCAGCTTGAAGAGTGGGGGGTCTGGAAACACCATATATTTT.

The V gene is TRBV6-4, the J gene TRBJ2-2; D perhaps matches TRBD1 (5 bases). The CDR3 sequence is 16 residues long. Trimming removed 3 bases at V and 1 base at J, with 12 bases between. CDR1 MRHNA and CDR2 SNTAGT come from the germline V gene. The CDR3 DNA reads as TGTGCCAGCAGTGAAGGGGCGTCGGTGAACACCGGGGAGCTGTTTTTT. It is translated as CASSEGASVNTGELFF.

The genes are TRBV28 and TRBJ1-6, with 7 bases lining up with TRBD1. Germline V gives CDR1 MDHEN, CDR2 SYDVKM. The CDR3 has 16 residues. V was pared by 2 bases and J by 5 bases, with 6 bases of the junction left unmatched. CDR3 residues: CASSLGNRGNNSPLHF. The DNA for the CDR3 is TGTGCCAGCAGTTTAGGAAACAGGGGTAATAATTCACCCCTCCACTTT.

The chain uses TRBV2 and TRBJ2-3, with D perhaps matching TRBD2 (6 bases). The CDR3 sequence is 14 residues long. The germline CDR1 and CDR2 sequences are SNHLY and FYNNEI. Trimming pared 5 bases from V and 1 base from J, leaving 10 bases between. CDR3 protein: CASSRTGGTDTQYF. CDR3 bases: TGTGCCAGCAGTAGGACGGGAGGCACAGATACGCAGTATTTT. Drawing the rest from reference TRBV2 and TRBJ2-3, the complete variable domain is EPEVTQTPSHQVTQMGQEVILRCVPISNHLYFYWYRQILGQKVEFLVSFYNNEISEKSEIFDDQFSVERPDGSNFTLKIRSTKLEDSAMYFCASSRTGGTDTQYFGPGTRLTVL.

In this sample, this clone turned up a few times. This chain links TRBV19 with TRBJ2-2; possible D gene TRBD1, 6 bases. Germline loops: CDR1 LNHDA, CDR2 SQIVND (reference sequence). The germline V and J ends were trimmed by 6 bases and 3 bases, with 11 bases remaining between them. CDR3 length equals 14 residues. DNA of the CDR3: TGTGCCAGTAGGGACAGAGCCCACACCGGGGAGCTGTTTTTT. Translating it yields CASRDRAHTGELFF.

The chain is built from TRBV3-1 (or the pseudogene TRBV3-2) and TRBJ2-1, with 11 bases that match TRBD2. Germline lookup yields CDR1 LGHDT and CDR2 YNNKEL (reference sequence). The CDR3 is 17 amino acids. With V trimmed by 6 bases and J by 3 bases, 10 bases remained unmatched. As DNA, the CDR3 is TGTGCCAGCAGTCTGTTTACCGGGACTAGCGGCTACAATGAGCAGTTCTTC. Amino acid sequence: CASSLFTGTSGYNEQFF.

V usage is TRBV15 and J usage is TRBJ2-3; unclear D gene. Deletions cut 0 bases from V and 1 base from J, with 8 bases between. This CDR3 has 15 amino acids. Germline lookup yields CDR1 LNHNV and CDR2 YYDKDF (reference sequence). DNA for the CDR3: TGTGCCACCAGCAGAGATCGTTCCGGCACAGATACGCAGTATTTT. Encoded protein: CATSRDRSGTDTQYF.

This clone was observed once. The rearrangement links TRBV28 to TRBJ1-3, with TRBD1 matching over 7 bases. The germline V gene has CDR1 MDHEN and CDR2 SYDVKM. Trimming took 6 bases from V and 8 from J; bases not matched to a gene: 4. The CDR3 is made up of 12 amino acids. Written as DNA, the CDR3 is TGTGCCAGCAGGCGACAGGGACACACCATATATTTT. It is translated as CASRRQGHTIYF.

This sequence joins TRBV5-8 and TRBJ2-3; the match to TRBD2 covers 11 bases. In germline, CDR1 is SGHTS, CDR2 YDEGEE. The CDR3 is 18 residues long. The ends lost 4 bases at V and 5 bases at J; junction bases unmatched: 15. DNA for the CDR3: TGTGCCAGCAGCCCTTTGAAACTACTAGCGGGAGTCGTAGATACGCAGTATTTT. Translation gives CASSPLKLLAGVVDTQYF.

The rearrangement joins TRBV7-8 to TRBJ1-4, with 10 bases that match TRBD1. Germline V lookup: CDR1 SGHVS, CDR2 FQNEAQ. With V trimmed by 4 bases and J by 7 bases, 3 bases remained unmatched. The CDR3 contains 14 residues. The CDR3 DNA sequence: TGTGCCAGCAGCTCGACAGGGGGCGGTGAAAAACTGTTTTTT. Amino acid sequence: CASSSTGGGEKLFF.

The chain employs TRBV4-2 and TRBJ1-2, with D hard to call. There are 13 residues in the CDR3. Looked up from germline, CDR1 is LGHNA and CDR2 is YNFKEQ. Between the trimmed V and J ends, which lost 0 bases and 4 bases, there was a span of 6 bases. Here the CDR3 DNA reads TGTGCCAGCAGCCAAGAGGGCCGCTATGGCTACACCTTC. Amino acids: CASSQEGRYGYTF.